This T cell receptor (beta chain) stems from a study of T-cell memory formation after mild COVID-19. Study information: Clusters of TCRs were largely donor specific.

TCRdb recomputed calls from the 5' RACE reads with MiXCR, one row per CDR3 protein. The data hold about 410,000 distinct CDR3 sequences, with over 15% observed a single time. Concerning this clonotype itself: The antigen is not known.

Looked up from germline, CDR1 is KGHSH and CDR2 is LQKENI. This CDR3 has 13 residues. V lost 6 bases to trimming and J lost 0 bases, with 9 bases between them. Study results and limitations: What remained unconfirmed was the SARS-CoV-2 specificity of second-wave clones peaking on day 37.

The chain links TRBV18 to TRBJ2-7, with a weak D call TRBD2 (6 bases). The receptor was derived from a man aged 18 to 35 who had mild COVID-19 (a few samples of this study predate the infection). Cell type and time point are not known. The sequencing input was PBMCs or a T cell subset sorted from them (not recorded which). The CDR3 spells CASSPGLSYEQYF. DNA of the CDR3: TGTGCCAGCTCCCCGGGACTCTCCTACGAGCAGTACTTC.